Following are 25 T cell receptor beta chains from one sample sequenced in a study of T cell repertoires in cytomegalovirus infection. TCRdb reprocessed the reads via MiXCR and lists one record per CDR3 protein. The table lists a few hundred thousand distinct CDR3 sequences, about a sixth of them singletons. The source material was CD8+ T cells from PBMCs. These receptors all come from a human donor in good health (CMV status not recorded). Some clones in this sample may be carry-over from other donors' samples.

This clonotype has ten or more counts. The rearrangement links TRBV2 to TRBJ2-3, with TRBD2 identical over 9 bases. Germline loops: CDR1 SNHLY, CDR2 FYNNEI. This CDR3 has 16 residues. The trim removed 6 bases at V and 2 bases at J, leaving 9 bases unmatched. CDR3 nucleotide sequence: TGTGCCAGCAGCGATATAGCGGGAGCTAACACAGATACGCAGTATTTT. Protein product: CASSDIAGANTDTQYF.

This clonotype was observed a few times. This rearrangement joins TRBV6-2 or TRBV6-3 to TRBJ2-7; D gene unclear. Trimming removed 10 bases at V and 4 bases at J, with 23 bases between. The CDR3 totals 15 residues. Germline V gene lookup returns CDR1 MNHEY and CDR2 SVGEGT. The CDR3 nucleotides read TGTGCCATCTGTGCGGCGCCACTGGGCATTTACGAGCAGTACTTC. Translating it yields CAICAAPLGIYEQYF.

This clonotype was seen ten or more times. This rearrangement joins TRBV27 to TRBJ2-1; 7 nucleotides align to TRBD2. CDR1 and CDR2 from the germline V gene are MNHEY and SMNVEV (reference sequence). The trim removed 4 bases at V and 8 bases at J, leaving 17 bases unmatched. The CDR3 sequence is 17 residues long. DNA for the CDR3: TGTGCCAGCAGTTCCCTCACGCTAGCGGCCGGGGCGGATGAGCAGTTCTTC. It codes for CASSSLTLAAGADEQFF.

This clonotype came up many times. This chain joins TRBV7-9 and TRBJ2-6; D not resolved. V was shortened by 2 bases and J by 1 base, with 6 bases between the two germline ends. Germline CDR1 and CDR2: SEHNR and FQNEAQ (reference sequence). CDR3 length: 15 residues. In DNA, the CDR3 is TGTGCCAGCAGCTTAATCGGTTCTGGGGCCAACGTCCTGACTTTC. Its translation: CASSLIGSGANVLTF.

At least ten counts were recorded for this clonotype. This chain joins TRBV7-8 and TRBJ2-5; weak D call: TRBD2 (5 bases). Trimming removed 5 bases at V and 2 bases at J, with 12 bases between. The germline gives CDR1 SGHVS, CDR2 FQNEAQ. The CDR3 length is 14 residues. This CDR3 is CASSQGLEQETQYF. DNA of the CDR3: TGTGCCAGCAGCCAAGGACTGGAACAAGAGACCCAGTACTTC.

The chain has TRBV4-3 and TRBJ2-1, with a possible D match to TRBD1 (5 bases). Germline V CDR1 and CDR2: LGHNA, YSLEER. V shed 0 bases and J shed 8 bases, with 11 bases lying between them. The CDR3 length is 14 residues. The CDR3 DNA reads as TGCGCCAGCAGCCAAGATTATCAGGGCCATGAGCAGTTCTTC. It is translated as CASSQDYQGHEQFF.

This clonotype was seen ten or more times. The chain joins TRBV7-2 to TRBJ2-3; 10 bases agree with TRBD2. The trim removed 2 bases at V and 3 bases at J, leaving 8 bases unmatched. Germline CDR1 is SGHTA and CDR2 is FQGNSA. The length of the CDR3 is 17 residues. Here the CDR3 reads CASSLLAGVYRTDTQYF. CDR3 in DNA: TGTGCCAGCAGCTTACTAGCGGGGGTCTATAGGACAGATACGCAGTATTTT. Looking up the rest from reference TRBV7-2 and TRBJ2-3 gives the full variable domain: GAGVSQSPSNKVTEKGKDVELRCDPISGHTALYWYRQSLGQGLEFLIYFQGNSAPDKSGLPSDRFSAERTGGSVSTLTIQRTQQEDSAVYLCASSLLAGVYRTDTQYFGPGTRLTVL.

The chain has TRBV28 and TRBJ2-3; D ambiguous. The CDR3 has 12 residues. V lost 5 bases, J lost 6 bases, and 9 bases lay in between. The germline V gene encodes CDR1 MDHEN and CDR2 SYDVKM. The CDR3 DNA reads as TGTGCCAGCAGTCCGGAACCGGATACGCAGTATTTT. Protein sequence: CASSPEPDTQYF.

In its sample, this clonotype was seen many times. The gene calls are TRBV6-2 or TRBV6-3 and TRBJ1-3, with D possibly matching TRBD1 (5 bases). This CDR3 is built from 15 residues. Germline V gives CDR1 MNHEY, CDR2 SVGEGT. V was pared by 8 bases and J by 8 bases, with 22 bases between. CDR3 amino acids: CASHVGDLEPDTIYF. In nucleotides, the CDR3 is TGTGCCAGCCACGTCGGGGACCTCGAGCCGGACACCATATATTTT.

The CDR3 is CASSPRITGQPYNEQFF. DNA of the CDR3: TGTGCCAGTAGTCCTCGGATCACGGGACAGCCTTACAATGAGCAGTTCTTC. The chain links TRBV19 to TRBJ2-1, with 7 nucleotides matching TRBD1. The CDR3 sequence is 17 residues long. Germline lookup yields CDR1 LNHDA and CDR2 SQIVND (reference sequence). V lost 5 bases to trimming and J lost 4 bases; unmatched junction nucleotides: 14. The whole variable domain, filled in from reference TRBV19 and TRBJ2-1, reads DGGITQSPKYLFRKEGQNVTLSCEQNLNHDAMYWYRQDPGQGLRLIYYSQIVNDFQKGDIAEGYSVSREKKESFPLTVTSAQKNPTAFYLCASSPRITGQPYNEQFFGPGTRLTVL.

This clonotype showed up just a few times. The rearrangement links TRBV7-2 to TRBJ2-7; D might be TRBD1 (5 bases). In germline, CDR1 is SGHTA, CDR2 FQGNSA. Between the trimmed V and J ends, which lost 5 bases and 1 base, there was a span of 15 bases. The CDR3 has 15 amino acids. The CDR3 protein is CASSAGLGLSYEQYF. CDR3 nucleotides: TGTGCCAGCAGCGCCGGCTTGGGGCTTTCCTACGAGCAGTACTTC.

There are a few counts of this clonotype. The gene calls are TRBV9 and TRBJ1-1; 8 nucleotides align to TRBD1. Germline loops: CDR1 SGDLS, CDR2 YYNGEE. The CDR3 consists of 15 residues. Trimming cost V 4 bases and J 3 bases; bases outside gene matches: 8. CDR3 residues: CASSPQGAADTEAFF. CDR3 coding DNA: TGTGCCAGCAGCCCTCAGGGGGCAGCGGACACTGAAGCTTTCTTT.

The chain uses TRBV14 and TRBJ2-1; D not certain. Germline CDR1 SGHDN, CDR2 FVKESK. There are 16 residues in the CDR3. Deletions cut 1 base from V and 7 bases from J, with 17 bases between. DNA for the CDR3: TGTGCCAGCAGCCAAGTAGGTTCTGCAGGCAGAAATGAGCAGTTCTTC. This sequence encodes CASSQVGSAGRNEQFF. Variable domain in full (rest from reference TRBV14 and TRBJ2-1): EAGVTQFPSHSVIEKGQTVTLRCDPISGHDNLYWYRRVMGKEIKFLLHFVKESKQDESGMPNNRFLAERTGGTYSTLKVQPAELEDSGVYFCASSQVGSAGRNEQFFGPGTRLTVL.

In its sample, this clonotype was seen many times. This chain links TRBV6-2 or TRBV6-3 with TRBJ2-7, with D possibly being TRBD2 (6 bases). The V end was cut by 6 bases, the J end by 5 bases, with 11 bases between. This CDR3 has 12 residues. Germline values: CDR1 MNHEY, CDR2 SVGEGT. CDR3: CASSPGRHEQYF. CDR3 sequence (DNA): TGTGCCAGCAGCCCAGGGAGGCACGAGCAGTACTTC.

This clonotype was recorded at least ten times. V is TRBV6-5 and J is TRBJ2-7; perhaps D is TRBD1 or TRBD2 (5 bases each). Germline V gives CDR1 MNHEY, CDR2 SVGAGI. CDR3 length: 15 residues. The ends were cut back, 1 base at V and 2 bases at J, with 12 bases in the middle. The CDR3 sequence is CASSYWSGQPYEQYF. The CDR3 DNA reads TGTGCCAGCAGTTACTGGTCGGGGCAACCCTACGAGCAGTACTTC.

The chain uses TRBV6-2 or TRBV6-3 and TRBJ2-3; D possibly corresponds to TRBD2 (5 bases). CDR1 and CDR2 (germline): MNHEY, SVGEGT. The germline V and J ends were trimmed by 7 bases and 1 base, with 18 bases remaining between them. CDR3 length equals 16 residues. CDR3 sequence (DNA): TGTGCCAGCACCCTCGGGGTTGCGATTGGCACAGATACGCAGTATTTT. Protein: CASTLGVAIGTDTQYF.

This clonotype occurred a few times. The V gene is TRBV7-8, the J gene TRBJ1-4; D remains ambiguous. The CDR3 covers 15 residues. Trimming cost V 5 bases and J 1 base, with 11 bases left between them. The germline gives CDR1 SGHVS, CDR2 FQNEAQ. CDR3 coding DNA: TGTGCCAGCAGCCAAGTTTGGCGAACTAATGAAAAACTGTTTTTT. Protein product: CASSQVWRTNEKLFF.

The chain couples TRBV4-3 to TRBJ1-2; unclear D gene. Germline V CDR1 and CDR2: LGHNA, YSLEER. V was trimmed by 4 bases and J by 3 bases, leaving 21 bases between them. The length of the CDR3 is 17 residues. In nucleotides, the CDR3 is TGCGCCAGCAGCCCGACACAACAGCTCCAAAGCCACTATGGCTACACCTTC. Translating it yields CASSPTQQLQSHYGYTF.

The CDR3 coding sequence is TGTGCCAGCAGTGAAGCGAGGGGGGGGAGCACAGATACGCAGTATTTT. Translation: CASSEARGGSTDTQYF. The chain carries TRBV2 and TRBJ2-3, with D perhaps matching TRBD2 (7 bases). Trimming left V 0 bases short and J 0 bases short, with 10 bases between. Per the germline V gene, CDR1 is SNHLY and CDR2 is FYNNEI. This CDR3 has 16 amino acids.

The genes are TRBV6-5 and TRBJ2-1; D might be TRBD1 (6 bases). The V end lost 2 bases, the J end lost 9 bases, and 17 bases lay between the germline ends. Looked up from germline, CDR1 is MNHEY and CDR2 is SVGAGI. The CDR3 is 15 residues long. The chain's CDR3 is CASSYETQGFGEQFF. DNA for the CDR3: TGTGCCAGCAGTTACGAGACACAGGGTTTTGGTGAGCAGTTCTTC.

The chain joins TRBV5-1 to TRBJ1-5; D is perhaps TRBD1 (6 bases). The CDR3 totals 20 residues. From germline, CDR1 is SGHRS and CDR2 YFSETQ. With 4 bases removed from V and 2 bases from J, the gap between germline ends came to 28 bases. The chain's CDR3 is CASSLLPLGQTYWGNQPQHF. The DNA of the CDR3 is TGCGCCAGCAGCCTCCTGCCCCTTGGACAGACCTACTGGGGCAATCAGCCCCAGCATTTT.

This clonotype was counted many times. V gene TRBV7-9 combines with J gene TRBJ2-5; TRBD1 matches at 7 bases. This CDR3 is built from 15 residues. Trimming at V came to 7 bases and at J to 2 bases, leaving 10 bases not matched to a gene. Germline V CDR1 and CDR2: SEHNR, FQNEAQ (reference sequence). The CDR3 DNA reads TGTGCCAGCATCCATCCTACAGGGGATCAAGAGACCCAGTACTTC. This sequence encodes CASIHPTGDQETQYF.

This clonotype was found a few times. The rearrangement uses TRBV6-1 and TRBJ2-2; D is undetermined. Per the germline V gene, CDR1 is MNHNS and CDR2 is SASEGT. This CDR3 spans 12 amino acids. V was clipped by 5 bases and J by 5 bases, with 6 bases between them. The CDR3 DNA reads TGTGCCAGCAGTTACCCGACCGGGGAGCTGTTTTTT. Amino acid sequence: CASSYPTGELFF.

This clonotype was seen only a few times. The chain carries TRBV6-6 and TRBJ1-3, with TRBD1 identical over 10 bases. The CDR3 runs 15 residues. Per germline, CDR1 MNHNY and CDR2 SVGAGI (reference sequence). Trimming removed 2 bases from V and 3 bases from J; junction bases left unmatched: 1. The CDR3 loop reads CASSYGTGVGNTIYF. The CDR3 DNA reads TGTGCCAGCAGTTACGGGACAGGGGTTGGAAACACCATATATTTT.

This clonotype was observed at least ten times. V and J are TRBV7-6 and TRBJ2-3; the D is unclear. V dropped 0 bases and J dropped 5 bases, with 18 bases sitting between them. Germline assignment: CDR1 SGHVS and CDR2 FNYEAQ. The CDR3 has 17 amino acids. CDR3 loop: CASSLASGVSAGDTQYF. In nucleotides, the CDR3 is TGTGCCAGCAGCTTAGCTTCTGGGGTTTCAGCAGGAGATACGCAGTATTTT.